Listed below are T cell receptor beta chains from one sample, sequenced in a study of PD-1 blockade in classical Hodgkin lymphoma. This table comes from immunoSEQ multiplex PCR, and its TCRdb copy is limited to in-frame clones, with some not included. The data show about 90,000 clones, 90% seen once. Specimen: peripheral blood mononuclear cells (PBMCs), collected before the fourth cycle of nivolumab. These receptors were taken from a human donor with classical Hodgkin lymphoma. Each CDR3 is given with its conserved first and last residue. Fields, in order: D gene, V gene, clone size, J gene, CDR3 DNA, CDR3 protein. The D gene is left open where the match is weak. The size entry is marked missing in some rows and otherwise reads once, few, many or a size class.

TRBD1,TRBV7-6,-,TRBJ1-2,TGTGCCAGCAGCTTCGTTACAGGGGGCCTTTATGGCTACACCTTC,CASSFVTGGLYGYTF
TRBD2,TRBV10-3,-,TRBJ2-6,TGTGCCATCAGGGGTCTAGCGGGGAGCTCTGGGGCCAACGTCCTGACTTTC,CAIRGLAGSSGANVLTF
TRBD1,TRBV2,-,TRBJ1-3,TGTGCCAGCGAGGGACAGGATGCTGGAAACACCATATATTTT,CASEGQDAGNTIYF
-,TRBV30,-,TRBJ1-2,TGTGCCTGGAGTCTCGGACAAGAAACCGGCTACACCTTC,CAWSLGQETGYTF
TRBD2,TRBV6-4,few,TRBJ2-3,TGTGCCAGCAGTGACTCGAGTGTAACTAGCGGGGCCGATACGCAGTATTTT,CASSDSSVTSGADTQYF
TRBD1,TRBV6-4,once,TRBJ1-6,TGTGCCAGCAGGCAGGGGGCCGGATATAATTCACCCCTCCACTTT,CASRQGAGYNSPLHF
TRBD1,TRBV28,-,TRBJ2-7,TGTGCCAGCAGTTATAGGGGGCCTAAAGCCTACGAGCAGTACTTC,CASSYRGPKAYEQYF
-,TRBV7-9,-,TRBJ2-7,TGTGCCAGCAGCTTAGTCACCTGGACGTGGGAGCAGTACTTC,CASSLVTWTWEQYF
TRBD1,TRBV9,-,TRBJ1-2,TGTGCCAGCAGCGTCACAGGGGGCGTCGGCTACACCTTC,CASSVTGGVGYTF
-,TRBV27,-,TRBJ2-7,TGTGCCAGCAGTTTGGGAGATGACAGAAACGAGCAGTACTTC,CASSLGDDRNEQYF
-,TRBV30,-,TRBJ1-5,TGTGCCTGGGTTGAGACAGGAGTAGGCCAGCCCCAGCATTTT,CAWVETGVGQPQHF
-,TRBV13,-,TRBJ1-2,TGTGCCAGCAGTAGGGCGAATGGCTACACCTTC,CASSRANGYTF
TRBD2,TRBV4-1,few,TRBJ2-2,TGCGCCAGCAGCCAAGATCTTTTTGGACTAGCGAACACCGGGGAGCTGTTTTTT,CASSQDLFGLANTGELFF
-,TRBV6-6,-,TRBJ2-5,TGTGCCAGCAGAAGGGACGGACGAATCCAAGAGACCCAGTACTTC,CASRRDGRIQETQYF
-,TRBV6-1,-,TRBJ1-5,TGTGCCAGCAGAGAAAGAAGGGGGGATAGCAATCAGCCCCAGCATTTT,CASRERRGDSNQPQHF
TRBD1,TRBV5-4,-,TRBJ2-7,TGTGCCAGCAGCTGGTCCGGGACAGGGGCCGACGAGCAGTACTTC,CASSWSGTGADEQYF
-,TRBV11-2,-,TRBJ2-3,TGTGCCAGCAGCCCAGGACTGTTTAGGTCGAATACGCAGTATTTT,CASSPGLFRSNTQYF
TRBD2,TRBV5-1,-,TRBJ2-1,TGCGCCAGCAGCCTGGGCCCTTCGACTAGCGGAGACTACAATGAGCAGTTCTTC,CASSLGPSTSGDYNEQFF
-,TRBV7-8,once,TRBJ1-5,TGTGCCAGCAGCTTAGCACCCCCTGGCAATCAGCCCCAGCATTTT,CASSLAPPGNQPQHF
-,TRBV11-2,-,TRBJ2-5,TGTGCCAGCAGCCGTTTACGACTCCAGGGAGAGACCCAGTACTTC,CASSRLRLQGETQYF
-,TRBV7-2,-,TRBJ2-1,TGTGCCAGCAGCTTAATACCCGAGACCTACAATGAGCAGTTCTTC,CASSLIPETYNEQFF
-,TRBV5-6,-,TRBJ2-7,TGTGCCAGCAACTCTAGGGACGAGCAGTACTTC,CASNSRDEQYF
-,TRBV5-5,few,TRBJ1-1,TGTGCCAGCAGCGCGCGAGCACACGAAGCTTTCTTT,CASSARAHEAFF
-,TRBV12-5,-,TRBJ2-5,TGTGCTAGTGCCCCGTGGGGAGAGACCCAGTACTTC,CASAPWGETQYF
-,TRBV4-3,-,TRBJ1-6,TGCGCCAGCAGCCAAGAGCACAGGGACACCTCACCCCTCCACTTT,CASSQEHRDTSPLHF
-,TRBV29-1,-,TRBJ1-1,TGCAGCGTTGATCGTCCTCAGGCAGGGGCTCTGAACACTGAAGCTTTCTTT,CSVDRPQAGALNTEAFF
-,TRBV9,once,TRBJ1-6,TGTGCCAGCAGCGACGCAGGGGAAGGATATAATTCACCCCTCCACTTT,CASSDAGEGYNSPLHF
-,TRBV7-2,-,TRBJ1-1,TGTGCCAGCAGCTTAGCGTGGGTTGGTAGCAGGGCAGGGGCTATGAACACTGAAGCTTTCTTT,CASSLAWVGSRAGAMNTEAFF
TRBD1,TRBV7-2,-,TRBJ2-7,TGTGCCAGCAGCTCACCCGGGACAGCCTCCTACGAGCAGTACTTC,CASSSPGTASYEQYF
TRBD1,TRBV10-3,-,TRBJ1-1,TGTGCCATAGGGACAGGGCCCATAACGGATCTGAACACTGAAGCTTTCTTT,CAIGTGPITDLNTEAFF
-,TRBV5-8,-,TRBJ1-5,TGTGCCAGCAGCCAAGTCGCAGCTACTCCCGAGCATTTT,CASSQVAATPEHF
-,TRBV4-1,-,TRBJ2-5,TGCGCCAGCAGCCAATTGGTTCCTGGGACCCAAGAGACCCAGTACTTC,CASSQLVPGTQETQYF
-,TRBV9,-,TRBJ2-7,TGTGCCAGCAGCCCCCGGGGGATTGGGGCCTACGAGCAGTACTTC,CASSPRGIGAYEQYF
TRBD1,TRBV6-1,-,TRBJ1-3,TGTGCCAGCAGTGTAAACAGGGGCCCAAACTCTGGAAACACCATATATTTT,CASSVNRGPNSGNTIYF
TRBD1,TRBV7-2,-,TRBJ1-5,TGTGCCAGCAGCTTGGAGGGACAGGTCGATCAGCCCCAGCATTTT,CASSLEGQVDQPQHF
-,TRBV5-1,-,TRBJ1-3,TGCGCCAGCAGCTTGGACTCGGGAAACACCATATATTTT,CASSLDSGNTIYF
-,TRBV5-6,-,TRBJ2-5,TGTGCCAGCAGTTACTCAGGGCCCCGGGAGACCCAGTACTTC,CASSYSGPRETQYF
TRBD1,TRBV6-1,-,TRBJ1-5,TGTGCCAGCAGTCCGACAGGGCACAATCAGCCCCAGCATTTT,CASSPTGHNQPQHF
-,TRBV25-1,-,TRBJ2-5,TGTGCCAGCAGTGAATATCACAGGCTACAAGAGACCCAGTACTTC,CASSEYHRLQETQYF
TRBD2,TRBV27,-,TRBJ2-7,TGTGCCAGCAGGTACGGGGGGGGCAACGAGCAGTACTTC,CASRYGGGNEQYF
-,TRBV27,-,TRBJ1-5,TGTGTCAGCAGTCGTCAGGGGTTTGGGAATCAGCCCCAGCATTTT,CVSSRQGFGNQPQHF
-,TRBV19,-,TRBJ1-5,TGTGCCAGTACCGCCAGACAGGTCCCTAGCAATCAGCCCCAGCATTTT,CASTARQVPSNQPQHF
-,TRBV7-2,-,TRBJ2-5,TGTGCCAGCAGGAAACAGGGTGAGCGAGAGACCCAGTACTTC,CASRKQGERETQYF
TRBD1,TRBV7-3,-,TRBJ2-3,TGTGCCAGCAGCTCCCGGGACAGGAGCACAGATACGCAGTATTTT,CASSSRDRSTDTQYF
TRBD1,TRBV27,once,TRBJ2-6,TGTGCCAGCAAACCCGGACAGGTCCACTCTGGGGCCAACGTCCTGACTTTC,CASKPGQVHSGANVLTF
-,TRBV10-3,-,TRBJ1-1,TGTGCCATCAGTGAGTCAATAGGACAGTACACTGAAGCTTTCTTT,CAISESIGQYTEAFF
TRBD2,TRBV7-8,-,TRBJ2-3,TGTGCCAGCAGTCTTAGCGGGGGGGCAAGCGGCGCAGATACGCAGTATTTT,CASSLSGGASGADTQYF
-,TRBV11-2,-,TRBJ2-3,TGTGCCAGCAGCACCCTAGGGGCTAGCACAGATACGCAGTATTTT,CASSTLGASTDTQYF
-,TRBV30,-,TRBJ1-6,TGTGCCTGGAGTGTACGCTTATTTGGGTCACCCCTCCACTTT,CAWSVRLFGSPLHF
-,TRBV5-5,-,TRBJ2-7,TGTGCCAGCAGGATCCTTTACACAGGACTGCACTCCTACGAGCAGTACTTC,CASRILYTGLHSYEQYF